Sequencing of this TCR beta chain was carried out in a study of control samples from healthy donors and cancer patients. TCRdb's table, derived via immunoSEQ multiplex PCR, lists solely in-frame clones and lacks some. The sample carries about 220,000 clones, 85% to 95% recorded once. V dropped 4 bases and J dropped 0 bases, with 11 bases sitting between them. Germline V gene lookup returns CDR1 SGHKS and CDR2 YYEKEE (reference sequence). This CDR3 is built from 14 residues. The gene calls are TRBV5-5 and TRBJ2-7; D unresolved. The source of this sequence is a man between 50 and 59 years old in good health. Material: blood. This CDR3 reads CASSPTPFSYEQYV. In nucleotides, the CDR3 is TGTGCCAGCAGCCCGACACCCTTCTCCTACGAGCAGTACGTC.